This TCR beta chain was identified during a study of T-cell reconstitution after alpha-beta-depleted transplantation in children. Regarding the study as a whole: T-cell counts and diversity at one year following transplant were attributed mainly to newly produced T cells.

There are many counts of this clonotype. Its antigen is currently unknown. Construction of the TCRbeta library involved unique molecular identifiers. A single record per CDR3 protein comes from TCRdb applying MiXCR to the PCR reads. The sample shows 700,000 or so distinct CDR3 sequences, under 15% of them seen only once. The clonotype comes from a girl between 2 and 10 years old with congenital amegakaryocytic thrombocytopenia, due to receive a stem cell transplant. The sample was PBMCs, taken before TCRalphabeta/CD19-depleted stem cell transplant.

The CDR3 region has the DNA TGTGCCAGCAGTTTTGCTAACCAAGAGACCCAGTACTTC. Its protein is CASSFANQETQYF. This rearrangement joins TRBV27 to TRBJ2-5; no reliable D call. V was trimmed by 3 bases and J by 0 bases, leaving 5 bases between them. The CDR3 is 13 amino acids. From germline, CDR1 is MNHEY and CDR2 SMNVEV (reference sequence).